The 17 T cell receptor beta chains in this list originate from one sample, sequenced in a study of blood T cell repertoires in COVID-19. This table comes from immunoSEQ multiplex PCR, and its TCRdb copy is limited to in-frame clones, with some not included. There are some 150,000 clones in the sample; roughly 79% occur only once, and about 8% lies in the top ten. The source material was peripheral blood. These receptors came from a woman aged 60-75 years with active or convalescent COVID-19.

This clone has only one observation. The chain recombines TRBV7-2 with TRBJ2-7, with 7 bases aligning to TRBD1. The CDR3 totals 13 residues. V lost 5 bases to trimming and J lost 4 bases; unmatched junction nucleotides: 5. The germline CDR1 and CDR2 sequences are SGHTA and FQGNSA. CDR3 region: CASSPGTEYEQYF. Here the CDR3 DNA reads TGTGCCAGCAGCCCCGGGACAGAATACGAGCAGTACTTC.

The chain links TRBV28 to TRBJ1-4; unclear D gene. V was cut by 3 bases and J by 4 bases, with 12 bases left in between. The CDR3 contains 15 residues. Germline V gene lookup returns CDR1 MDHEN and CDR2 SYDVKM. The CDR3 nucleotides are TGTGCCAGCAGTTTCACACCTTCCCTTAATGAAAAACTGTTTTTT. Translation gives CASSFTPSLNEKLFF.

The CDR3, as DNA: TGCAGTGCTAGTGGAGCGGGGGCTACCTACGAGCAGTACGTC. Its protein product is CSASGAGATYEQYV. The chain combines TRBV20-1 with TRBJ2-7; 8 nucleotides match TRBD2. Per the germline V gene, CDR1 is DFQATT and CDR2 is SNEGSKA (reference sequence). The CDR3 runs 14 residues. J lost 2 bases, V lost 3 bases, and 6 bases had no gene match.

The chain employs TRBV7-2 and TRBJ2-3; no definite D call. Germline loops: CDR1 SGHTA, CDR2 FQGNSA. The CDR3 is 13 amino acids. Trimming stripped 1 base from V and 6 bases from J, with 8 bases between. The CDR3 is CASSLGQMDTQYF. The CDR3 DNA is TGTGCCAGCAGCTTAGGACAAATGGATACGCAGTATTTT.

V is TRBV30 and J is TRBJ2-2, with D perhaps matching TRBD2 (5 bases). Trimming stripped 2 bases from V and 8 bases from J, with 9 bases between. This CDR3 comprises 12 residues. The germline gives CDR1 GTSNPN, CDR2 SVGIG (reference sequence). CDR3 sequence reads: CAWSTSSGELFF. The CDR3 region has the DNA TGTGCCTGGAGTACTAGTTCGGGGGAGCTGTTTTTT.

The chain employs TRBV19 and TRBJ1-5; D unresolved. CDR3 length: 13 amino acids. CDR1 and CDR2 (germline): LNHDA, SQIVND (reference sequence). The germline V and J ends were trimmed by 4 bases and 3 bases, with 7 bases remaining between them. This chain's CDR3 is CASSTGYNQPQHF. The CDR3, as DNA: TGTGCCAGTAGTACAGGATACAATCAGCCCCAGCATTTT. Based on the CDR3 plus reference TRBV19 and TRBJ1-5, the full variable domain is DGGITQSPKYLFRKEGQNVTLSCEQNLNHDAMYWYRQDPGQGLRLIYYSQIVNDFQKGDIAEGYSVSREKKESFPLTVTSAQKNPTAFYLCASSTGYNQPQHFGDGTRLSIL.

The chain joins TRBV7-2 to TRBJ2-3; 11 positions agree with TRBD2. The CDR3 loop spans 17 amino acids. V lost 1 base to trimming and J lost 2 bases; unmatched junction nucleotides: 5. CDR1 is SGHTA and CDR2 is FQGNSA in the germline V gene. CDR3 amino acids: CASSLGGLAEYTDTQYF. CDR3 DNA: TGTGCCAGCAGCTTAGGGGGACTAGCGGAGTACACAGATACGCAGTATTTT.

CDR3 nucleotide sequence: TGTGCCAGCAGTTCCAGGCGGGCCTTCAGGGATACGCAGTATTTT. This encodes CASSSRRAFRDTQYF. The chain has TRBV28 and TRBJ2-3; D is perhaps TRBD2 (5 bases). The CDR3 is made up of 15 amino acids. Trimming removed 4 bases at V and 6 bases at J, with 17 bases between. In germline, CDR1 is MDHEN, CDR2 SYDVKM.

This chain connects TRBV28 to TRBJ1-2; D unclear. The CDR3 spans 12 residues. Deletions cut 6 bases from V and 4 bases from J, with 9 bases between. The germline CDR1 and CDR2 sequences are MDHEN and SYDVKM. This CDR3 reads CASRFPGYGYTF. The DNA for the CDR3 is TGTGCCAGCAGGTTCCCCGGCTATGGCTACACCTTC.

The J gene is TRBJ1-1, the V gene TRBV3-1 (or the pseudogene TRBV3-2), with D unclear. The CDR3 loop spans 14 amino acids. Germline V gives CDR1 LGHDT, CDR2 YNNKEL (reference sequence). Trimming stripped 4 bases from V and 1 base from J, with 10 bases between. Written as DNA, the CDR3 is TGTGCCAGCAGCCCCCCGGTCGGGAACACTGAAGCTTTCTTT. Its translation is CASSPPVGNTEAFF.

In its sample, this clone is medium-sized. The J gene is TRBJ2-1, the V gene TRBV6-6; 13 nucleotides align to TRBD2. In germline, CDR1 is MNHNY, CDR2 SVGAGI (reference sequence). V was clipped by 8 bases and J by 5 bases; unmatched bases: 3. The CDR3 extends over 14 amino acids. CDR3 sequence (DNA): TGTGCCAGCGGAACTAGCGGGAGGGACAATGAGCAGTTCTTC. Amino acid sequence: CASGTSGRDNEQFF.

The chain employs TRBV28 and TRBJ1-1; possibly TRBD1 for D (5 bases). CDR1 and CDR2 (germline): MDHEN, SYDVKM. The CDR3 extends over 16 amino acids. Trimming shortened V by 1 base and J by 3 bases, and 15 bases separated the two germline ends. Here the CDR3 reads CASSLYQGADYTEAFF. The CDR3 bases are TGTGCCAGCAGTTTATACCAAGGGGCAGATTACACTGAAGCTTTCTTT. Looking up the rest from reference TRBV28 and TRBJ1-1 gives the full variable domain: DVKVTQSSRYLVKRTGEKVFLECVQDMDHENMFWYRQDPGLGLRLIYFSYDVKMKEKGDIPEGYSVSREKKERFSLILESASTNQTSMYLCASSLYQGADYTEAFFGQGTRLTVV.

The chain uses TRBV19 and TRBJ2-2, with 8 bases matching TRBD2. V shed 4 bases and J 0 bases; nucleotides not matched to a gene: 1. CDR3 length: 15 amino acids. Per germline, CDR1 LNHDA and CDR2 SQIVND (reference sequence). CDR3 sequence (DNA): TGTGCCAGTAGTAGACTAGCGACGAACACCGGGGAGCTGTTTTTT. Translating gives CASSRLATNTGELFF.

The table lists this clone with a few counts. This rearrangement joins TRBV15 to TRBJ2-3; D uncertain. This CDR3 is built from 13 residues. Germline V CDR1 and CDR2: LNHNV, YYDKDF (reference sequence). The V end was cut by 1 base, the J end by 6 bases, with 8 bases between. The CDR3 loop is CATSRGPVDTQYF. The CDR3 nucleotides read TGTGCCACCAGCAGAGGGCCCGTTGATACGCAGTATTTT.

The V gene is TRBV28, the J gene TRBJ1-5; D perhaps matches TRBD1 (5 bases). The CDR3 sequence is 17 residues long. Trimming pared 7 bases from V and 1 base from J, leaving 20 bases between. Germline CDR1 is MDHEN and CDR2 is SYDVKM. CDR3 DNA: TGTGCCAGCACCACCTATGGTTCGGGGGTCAGCAATCAGCCCCAGCATTTT. Residues: CASTTYGSGVSNQPQHF.

This clone was detected only a few times. The CDR3 spells CASSQDRGRGVLTYEQYV. The CDR3 nucleotides read TGTGCCAGCAGCCAAGATCGAGGCCGGGGGGTCCTCACCTACGAGCAGTACGTC. The J gene is TRBJ2-7, the V gene TRBV4-2; 7 bases align to TRBD2. This CDR3 contains 18 residues. With 0 bases clipped from V and 2 bases from J, the junction kept 13 bases outside the gene matches. The germline V gene encodes CDR1 LGHNA and CDR2 YNFKEQ.

V gene TRBV19 combines with J gene TRBJ2-1; 10 nucleotides line up with TRBD2. CDR3 length: 13 amino acids. Germline loops: CDR1 LNHDA, CDR2 SQIVND (reference sequence). J was trimmed by 9 bases and V by 4 bases; bases with no gene match: 3. The CDR3 DNA reads TGTGCCAGTAGTACCCCTAGCGGGGGTGAGCAGTTCTTC. This translates into CASSTPSGGEQFF.